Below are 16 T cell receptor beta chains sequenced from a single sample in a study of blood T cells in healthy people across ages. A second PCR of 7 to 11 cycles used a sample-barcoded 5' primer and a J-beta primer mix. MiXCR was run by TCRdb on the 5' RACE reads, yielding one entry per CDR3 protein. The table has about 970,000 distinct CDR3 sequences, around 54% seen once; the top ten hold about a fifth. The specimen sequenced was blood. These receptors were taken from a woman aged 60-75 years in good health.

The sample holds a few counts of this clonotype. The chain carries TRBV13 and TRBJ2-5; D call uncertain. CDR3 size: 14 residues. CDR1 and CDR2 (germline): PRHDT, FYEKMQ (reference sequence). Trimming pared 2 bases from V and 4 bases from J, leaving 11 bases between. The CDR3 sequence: CASSLRMGGETQYF. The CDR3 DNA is TGTGCCAGCAGCTTAAGGATGGGTGGAGAGACCCAGTACTTC.

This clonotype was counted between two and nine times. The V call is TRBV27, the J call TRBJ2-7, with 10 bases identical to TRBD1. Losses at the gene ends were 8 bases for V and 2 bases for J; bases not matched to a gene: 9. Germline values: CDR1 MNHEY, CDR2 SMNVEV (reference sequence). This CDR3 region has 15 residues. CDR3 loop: CASGRLTGGTYEQYF. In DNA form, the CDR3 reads TGTGCCAGCGGCAGGCTGACAGGGGGCACCTACGAGCAGTACTTC.

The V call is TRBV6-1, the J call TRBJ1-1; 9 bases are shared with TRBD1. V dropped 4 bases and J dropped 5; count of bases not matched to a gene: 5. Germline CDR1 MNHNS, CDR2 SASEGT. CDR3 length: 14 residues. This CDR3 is CASSVVQGATEAFF. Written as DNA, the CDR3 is TGTGCCAGCAGTGTTGTACAGGGGGCAACTGAAGCTTTCTTT.

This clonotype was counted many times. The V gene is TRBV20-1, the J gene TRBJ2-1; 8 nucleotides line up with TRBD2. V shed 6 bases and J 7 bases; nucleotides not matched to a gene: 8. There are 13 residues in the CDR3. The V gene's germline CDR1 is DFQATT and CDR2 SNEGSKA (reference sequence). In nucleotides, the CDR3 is TGCAGTGCGCCCCTCCCGGGAGGGAATGAGCAGTTCTTC. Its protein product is CSAPLPGGNEQFF.

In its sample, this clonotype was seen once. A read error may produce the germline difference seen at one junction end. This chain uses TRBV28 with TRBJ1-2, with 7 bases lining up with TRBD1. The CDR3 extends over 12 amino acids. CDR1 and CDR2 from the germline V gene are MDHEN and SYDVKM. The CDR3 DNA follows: TGTGCCAGCCAGGGGGGGAACTATGGCCACACCTTC. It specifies CASQGGNYGHTF.

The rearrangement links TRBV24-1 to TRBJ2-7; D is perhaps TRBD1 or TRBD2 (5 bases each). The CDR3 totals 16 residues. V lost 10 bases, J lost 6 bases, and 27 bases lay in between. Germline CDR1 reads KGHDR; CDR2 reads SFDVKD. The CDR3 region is CATPGRAEPELSEQYF. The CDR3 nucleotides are TGTGCCACTCCGGGACGAGCGGAACCGGAGCTCTCCGAGCAGTACTTC.

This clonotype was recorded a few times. In nucleotides, the CDR3 is TGCAGTGCTCTAGGGGGGGGGACAGCCAAAAACATTCAGTACTTC. Its translation: CSALGGGTAKNIQYF. The chain uses TRBV20-1 and TRBJ2-4, with a tentative D call TRBD2 (7 bases). V was trimmed by 5 bases and J by 0 bases, leaving 14 bases between them. CDR3 length: 15 residues. Germline lookup yields CDR1 DFQATT and CDR2 SNEGSKA (reference sequence).

The CDR3 loop reads CASSLNLPEIYTGELFF. The CDR3 region has the DNA TGTGCCAGCAGCCTAAACTTGCCCGAGATTTACACCGGGGAGCTGTTTTTT. The chain links TRBV11-1 to TRBJ2-2; D not resolved. CDR1 SGHAT and CDR2 FQDESV come from the germline V gene (reference sequence). V was pared by 5 bases and J by 3 bases, with 19 bases between. The CDR3 extends over 17 amino acids.

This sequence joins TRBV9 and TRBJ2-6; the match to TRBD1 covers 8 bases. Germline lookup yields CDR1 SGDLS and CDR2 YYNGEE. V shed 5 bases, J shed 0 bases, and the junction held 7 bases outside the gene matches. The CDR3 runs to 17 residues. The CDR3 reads CASRDGQGRSGANVLTF. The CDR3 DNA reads TGTGCCAGCAGGGACGGACAGGGACGCTCTGGGGCCAACGTCCTGACTTTC.

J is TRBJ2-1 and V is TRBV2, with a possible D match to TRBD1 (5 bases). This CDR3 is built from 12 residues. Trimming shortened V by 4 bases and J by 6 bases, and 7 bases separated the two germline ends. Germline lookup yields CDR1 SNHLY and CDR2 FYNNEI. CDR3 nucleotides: TGTGCCAGCAGTGGTGACAGCAATGAGCAGTTCTTC. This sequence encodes CASSGDSNEQFF.

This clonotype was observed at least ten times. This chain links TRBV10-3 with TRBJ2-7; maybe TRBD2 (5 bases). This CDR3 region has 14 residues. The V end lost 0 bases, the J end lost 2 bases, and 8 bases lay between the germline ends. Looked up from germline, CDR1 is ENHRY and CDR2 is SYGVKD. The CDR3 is CAISESGGTYEQYF. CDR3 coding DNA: TGTGCCATCAGTGAGTCTGGAGGAACCTACGAGCAGTACTTC.

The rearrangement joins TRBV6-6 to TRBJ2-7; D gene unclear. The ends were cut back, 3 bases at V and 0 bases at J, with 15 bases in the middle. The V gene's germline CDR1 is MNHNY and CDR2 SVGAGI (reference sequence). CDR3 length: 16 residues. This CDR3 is CASSYESWGSSYEQYF. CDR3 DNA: TGTGCCAGCAGTTATGAGTCTTGGGGAAGCTCCTACGAGCAGTACTTC.

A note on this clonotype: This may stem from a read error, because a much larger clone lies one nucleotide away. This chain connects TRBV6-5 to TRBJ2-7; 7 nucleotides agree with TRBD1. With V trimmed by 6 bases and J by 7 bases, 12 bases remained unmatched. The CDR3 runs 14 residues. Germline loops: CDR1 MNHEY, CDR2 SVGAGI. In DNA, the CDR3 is TGTGCCAGCAGCTCAGACAGGGTCGTGGTGGAGCAGTACTTC. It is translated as CASSSDRVVVEQYF.

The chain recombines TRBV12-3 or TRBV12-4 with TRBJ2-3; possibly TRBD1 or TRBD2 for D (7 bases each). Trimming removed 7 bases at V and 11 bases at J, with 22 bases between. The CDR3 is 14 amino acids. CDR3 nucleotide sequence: TGTGCCAGCACTCCCAGGGGGGGCGGAGATGTGCAGTATTTT. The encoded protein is CASTPRGGGDVQYF.

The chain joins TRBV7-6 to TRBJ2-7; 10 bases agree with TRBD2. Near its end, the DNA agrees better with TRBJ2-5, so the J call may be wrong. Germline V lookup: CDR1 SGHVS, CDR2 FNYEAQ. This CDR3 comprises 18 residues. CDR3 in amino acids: CASSLAQGQREGRETQYF. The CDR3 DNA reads TGTGCCAGCAGCTTAGCGCAGGGGCAGCGGGAGGGCCGAGAGACCCAGTACTTC.

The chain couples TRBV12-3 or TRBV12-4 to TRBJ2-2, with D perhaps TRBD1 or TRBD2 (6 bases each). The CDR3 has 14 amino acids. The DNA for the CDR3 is TGTGCTTGGGGGGCGGCGGGAATAACCGGGGAGCTGTTTTTT. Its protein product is CAWGAAGITGELFF.